The clone carrying this TCR beta chain was counted many times. The time point: sample taken at primary tumor resection. CDR3 length equals 15 residues. The V and J ends lost 10 bases and 0 bases, in that order; junction bases with no gene match: 11. Germline CDR1 is MNHEY and CDR2 is SVGAGI. This sample stems from a study of spatial heterogeneity in lung cancer. Whole-study context: Consistently, beta-chain sequences turned up in larger numbers than alpha-chain sequences did. More than eight raw reads, on average, carried each unique TCR and UMI combination.

TCRdb reanalysed the 5' RACE reads using MiXCR and keeps one entry per CDR3 protein. This table holds around 7,800 distinct CDR3 sequences, 8.6% found once. The V gene is TRBV6-5, the J gene TRBJ2-7; 8 positions agree with TRBD2. The sequence derives from a male donor with early-stage non-small cell lung cancer. This material consisted of PBMCs, taken at surgery. The CDR3 region is CATGRGGATSYEQYF. CDR3 nucleotide sequence: TGTGCCACCGGGAGGGGTGGCGCCACCTCCTACGAGCAGTACTTC.